This TCR beta chain originates from a study of T cells after yellow fever vaccination. With V trimmed by 5 bases and J by 3 bases, 4 bases remained unmatched. CDR3 size: 15 residues. Germline CDR1 reads ENHRY; CDR2 reads SYGVKD. TCRdb analysed the 5' RACE reads with MiXCR anew, one entry per CDR3 protein. The data show 300,000 or so distinct CDR3 sequences, roughly 9% seen once. The sequence derives from a man aged 18 to 29 who received the YFV17D yellow fever vaccine. The sample here was CD4+ T cells sorted from PBMCs, taken 5 days after the yellow fever booster vaccination. The gene calls are TRBV10-3 and TRBJ2-3; 11 positions agree with TRBD2. CDR3 nucleotides: TGTGCCATCAGTACCACTAGCGGGGGTACAGATACGCAGTATTTT. Its translation: CAISTTSGGTDTQYF.